The sequence of this T cell receptor (beta chain) was determined in a study of Ad26.COV2.S vaccination and SARS-CoV-2 variants. The wider study: Participants got Ad26.COV2.S intramuscularly, once or twice 56 days apart.

Method: immunoSEQ multiplex PCR; TCRdb's copy keeps in-frame clones and lacks some. The repertoire holds about half a million clones, with 80% to 90% as singletons. Specified treatment: roughly 19 received Ad26.COV2.S at low or high dose, single or two shots; about 5 received placebo; per-sample allocation not given. Each sample was drawn 63 days after the first injection (of vaccine or placebo). This CDR3 spans 16 amino acids. Germline trimming cut 2 bases from V and 1 base from J; bases unmatched to any gene: 5. Germline lookup yields CDR1 MGHRA and CDR2 YSYEKL. This receptor was identified in a person aged 18-60 years who received the Ad26.COV2.S COVID-19 vaccine or a placebo. The starting material was peripheral blood, obtained in a trial of Ad26.COV2.S vaccine versus placebo. The chain has TRBV4-1 and TRBJ2-7; 10 bases are shared with TRBD1. The CDR3 protein is CASSQTPGQGSYEQYF. The CDR3, as DNA: TGCGCCAGCAGCCAAACCCCGGGACAGGGGTCCTACGAGCAGTACTTC.